This T cell receptor beta chain was obtained from a study of somatic mutations in cytotoxic T cells in rheumatoid arthritis. Study as a whole: Certain T-cell populations stained with V beta antibodies were FACS-sorted to nearly 100% purity, and V beta1+ cells were TCRB-sequenced.

CDR1 and CDR2 from the germline V gene are LGHNA and YSLEER. CDR3 size: 14 residues. V was clipped by 4 bases and J by 5 bases; unmatched bases: 6. Produced via immunoSEQ multiplex PCR; TCRdb's table is partial and in-frame only. The table records 7,500 to 9,000 clones, more than 65% of them present only once. Positive magnetic bead selection separated CD4+ and CD8+ cells, and flow cytometry confirmed purity. Sequencing input: CD8+ T cells sorted from blood. The TCR sequence derives from an adult with rheumatoid arthritis. V is TRBV4-3 and J is TRBJ1-2; 8 bases fit TRBD1. For the CDR3, the DNA is TGCGCCAGCAGCCCCCGGACAGGGAGGTATGGCTACACCTTC. It encodes CASSPRTGRYGYTF.